This T cell receptor beta chain stems from a study of CD8 T cells in Susac syndrome. The authors reverse transcribed about 0.5 to 1 ug RNA with random hexamers. The amplification used immunoSEQ multiplex PCR on TCR beta CDR3; it spanned 54 Vbeta and 13 Jbeta. TCRdb re-called the immunoSEQ multiplex PCR reads with MiXCR, one entry per CDR3 protein. The sample records approximately 130,000 distinct CDR3 sequences, around 91% being singletons. The T cells that were sequenced for TCR beta were CD8+ and CD4+ cells from blood. The multiple sclerosis control cohort comprised treatment-naive individuals presenting with stable or active relapsing-remitting disease. Negative isolation yielded CD4+ and CD8+ T cells, and FACS enriched TEMRA cells. V lost 0 bases and J 10 bases, leaving 13 bases between the germline ends. The CDR3 has 13 residues. Germline-derived CDR1 and CDR2 are GTSNPN and SVGIG (reference sequence).

The origin of this receptor is a human donor with multiple sclerosis. The sample comprised CD8+ T cells from PBMCs. V usage is TRBV30 and J usage is TRBJ2-1; possible D gene TRBD2, 6 bases. Written as DNA, the CDR3 is TGTGCCTGGAGTGTCACGCGGGAAACAGAGCAGTTCTTC. Its protein is CAWSVTRETEQFF.